Listed here are 3 T cell receptor beta chains from one sample, sequenced in a study of identical twins. Via MiXCR, TCRdb re-called the 5' RACE reads, giving one row per CDR3 protein. The sample has 450,000 to 650,000 distinct CDR3 sequences, 13% to 15% seen once. These sequences were also reported in another study, on yellow fever vaccine responses in identical twins.

Material for sequencing was CD4+ T cells sorted from blood. The receptors were sampled from a woman younger than 35 in good health.

The chain recombines TRBV7-2 with TRBJ2-5; the D call may be TRBD1 or TRBD2 (5 bases each). The germline CDR1 and CDR2 sequences are SGHTA and FQGNSA. Between the trimmed V and J ends, which lost 1 base and 4 bases, there was a span of 10 bases. This CDR3 is built from 14 residues. The CDR3 region is CASSLGGTSETQYF. CDR3 nucleotide sequence: TGTGCCAGCAGCTTAGGAGGGACGTCAGAGACCCAGTACTTC.

V usage is TRBV5-1 and J usage is TRBJ2-5; TRBD2 matches 10 bases. The CDR3 loop spans 16 amino acids. After removal of 5 bases from V and 2 bases from J, the junction contained 9 bases not matched to a gene. Germline lookup yields CDR1 SGHRS and CDR2 YFSETQ. CDR3 region: CASRYGTSALQETQYF. Written as DNA, the CDR3 is TGCGCCAGCAGATATGGGACTAGCGCTCTACAAGAGACCCAGTACTTC.

This clonotype was seen repeatedly, ten times or more. The chain couples TRBV4-1 to TRBJ1-2; D is perhaps TRBD1 (5 bases). CDR3 length: 15 residues. V lost 4 bases and J lost 0, with 12 bases in between. Germline V CDR1 and CDR2: MGHRA, YSYEKL. The CDR3 DNA reads as TGCGCCAGCAGCCGAGGGACTAATACTAACTATGGCTACACCTTC. This translates into CASSRGTNTNYGYTF.